This T cell receptor beta chain was captured in a study of regulatory T cells in long-lasting Graves disease. Study-level points and caveats: TRBV28, TRBJ1-2 and TRBJ2-5 were favored in persistent disease.

CDR1 KGHSH and CDR2 LQKENI come from the germline V gene. The V and J ends lost 0 bases and 8 bases respectively, with 11 bases between them. This CDR3 contains 15 residues. Stated time point: newly diagnosed GD, antithyroid drugs for less than 3 months. From PBMCs, RNA was extracted and then used to make the TCR library. In regard to this clonotype: Antigen unknown.

According to the study, TCR beta libraries were built with iRepertoire HTBI primers and CDR3-region Arm-PCR. A single record per CDR3 protein comes from TCRdb applying MiXCR to the multiplex PCR reads. The sample shows roughly 610,000 distinct CDR3 sequences, around 17% of them seen only once. This same sample was also taken into another study, of T cells in Graves' hyperthyroidism and ophthalmopathy.

The source of this sequence is a woman under 40 with Graves disease. The chain links TRBV18 to TRBJ1-6; no definite D call. The material sequenced was peripheral blood mononuclear cells (PBMCs), taken at new diagnosis, from a patient treated with antithyroid drugs. The CDR3 DNA is TGTGCCAGCTCACCACCGAGGGCGAGGGATTCACCCCTCCACTTT. It specifies CASSPPRARDSPLHF.